Listed below are T cell receptor beta chains from one sample, sequenced in a study of blood T cell repertoires in COVID-19. Data came from immunoSEQ multiplex PCR; TCRdb stores just in-frame clones and leaves some out. Here the sample spans 90,000 or so clones, around nine tenths being singletons. The specimen sequenced was peripheral blood. These receptor sequences come from a man aged 55 to 70 with COVID-19, enrolled during active disease. The CDR3 runs from the conserved cysteine through the conserved F or W. Each record gives: V gene, D gene, J gene, clone size, CDR3 DNA, CDR3 protein. D genes are given only for firm matches. Size is omitted from some rows. Given values are once, few, many or a class for expanded clones.

V gene: TRBV12-3/TRBV12-4; D gene: .; J gene: TRBJ2-1; clone size: .; CDR3 DNA: TGTGCCAGCAGTCTCCAGGGAAATGGTGAGCAGTTCTTC; CDR3 protein: CASSLQGNGEQFF
V gene: TRBV5-1; D gene: .; J gene: TRBJ2-3; clone size: .; CDR3 DNA: TGCGCCAGCAGCCAGTTTTCCATAGCGGACACAGATACGCAGTATTTT; CDR3 protein: CASSQFSIADTDTQYF
V gene: TRBV2; D gene: .; J gene: TRBJ1-6; clone size: .; CDR3 DNA: TGTGCCAGCGTCGACGACTCGAGCTCCTATAATTCACCCCTCCACTTT; CDR3 protein: CASVDDSSSYNSPLHF
V gene: TRBV2; D gene: .; J gene: TRBJ2-3; clone size: .; CDR3 DNA: TGTGCCAGCAGTGATCCCGAGGGTTCACCTGCAGATACGCAGTATTTT; CDR3 protein: CASSDPEGSPADTQYF
V gene: TRBV4-1; D gene: .; J gene: TRBJ2-7; clone size: .; CDR3 DNA: TGCGCCAGCAGCCAACCGACAGCTAGGAGCGAGCAGTACTTC; CDR3 protein: CASSQPTARSEQYF
V gene: TRBV7-3; D gene: TRBD1; J gene: TRBJ2-1; clone size: .; CDR3 DNA: TGTGCCAGCAGCTTGGGCAGGGGGAGCTACAATGAGCAGTTCTTC; CDR3 protein: CASSLGRGSYNEQFF
V gene: TRBV19; D gene: .; J gene: TRBJ1-1; clone size: .; CDR3 DNA: TGTGCCAGTAAGGCCCCGGGGGGGGACACTGAAGCTTTCTTT; CDR3 protein: CASKAPGGDTEAFF
V gene: TRBV3-1/TRBV3-2; D gene: TRBD2; J gene: TRBJ2-7; clone size: .; CDR3 DNA: TGTGCCAGCAGCCGGGGACTAGCGGGAGGACACGAGCAGTACTTC; CDR3 protein: CASSRGLAGGHEQYF
V gene: TRBV19; D gene: TRBD1; J gene: TRBJ1-5; clone size: .; CDR3 DNA: TGTGCCAGTAGTATGGCCTTACAGGGGAGCAATCAGCCCCAGCATTTT; CDR3 protein: CASSMALQGSNQPQHF
V gene: TRBV29-1; D gene: TRBD1; J gene: TRBJ1-1; clone size: .; CDR3 DNA: TGCAGCGTTGAAATCAGGGCAGGGGGCAGGACTGAAGCTTTCTTT; CDR3 protein: CSVEIRAGGRTEAFF
V gene: TRBV9; D gene: TRBD2; J gene: TRBJ2-7; clone size: .; CDR3 DNA: TGTGCCAGCAGCGTAGGTTTAGCGGGAGGGCCCCTCGAGCAGTACTTC; CDR3 protein: CASSVGLAGGPLEQYF
V gene: TRBV5-1; D gene: TRBD1; J gene: TRBJ1-2; clone size: .; CDR3 DNA: TGCGCCAGCAGCTTGGGGGACAGGAACTATGGCTACACCTTC; CDR3 protein: CASSLGDRNYGYTF
V gene: TRBV6-2/TRBV6-3; D gene: TRBD1; J gene: TRBJ1-5; clone size: .; CDR3 DNA: TGTGCCAGCAGTTACTCGGGGGACAGGGACCAGCCCCAGCATTTT; CDR3 protein: CASSYSGDRDQPQHF
V gene: TRBV23-1; D gene: .; J gene: TRBJ2-1; clone size: few; CDR3 DNA: TGCGCCAGCAGTTCGAGGGTAGCGGAGTACAATGAGCAGTTCTTC; CDR3 protein: CASSSRVAEYNEQFF
V gene: TRBV5-1; D gene: TRBD2; J gene: TRBJ2-7; clone size: .; CDR3 DNA: TGCGCCAGCAGCTTGAGCCTAGCGGGAGGGGTCGAGCAGTACTTC; CDR3 protein: CASSLSLAGGVEQYF
V gene: TRBV7-9; D gene: .; J gene: TRBJ2-3; clone size: .; CDR3 DNA: TGTGCCAGCAGTAAAGGAGGAGGGAGGACCACAGATACGCAGTATTTT; CDR3 protein: CASSKGGGRTTDTQYF
V gene: TRBV3-1/TRBV3-2; D gene: .; J gene: TRBJ1-2; clone size: .; CDR3 DNA: TGTGCCAGCAGCCAATTAGGCTTCGGGGATGGCTACACCTTC; CDR3 protein: CASSQLGFGDGYTF
V gene: TRBV2; D gene: .; J gene: TRBJ2-1; clone size: few; CDR3 DNA: TGTGCCAGCAGTGAACGGGGATCCTACAATGAGCAGTTCTTC; CDR3 protein: CASSERGSYNEQFF
V gene: TRBV10-2; D gene: TRBD2; J gene: TRBJ2-7; clone size: .; CDR3 DNA: TGCGCCAGCGGGGAAGCGGGAGGGCCTGTCGAGCAGTACTTC; CDR3 protein: CASGEAGGPVEQYF
V gene: TRBV18; D gene: .; J gene: TRBJ2-5; clone size: .; CDR3 DNA: TGTGCCAGCTCACCCCCCCGAGGCGGGATGGAGACCCAGTACTTC; CDR3 protein: CASSPPRGGMETQYF
V gene: TRBV6-5; D gene: .; J gene: TRBJ1-5; clone size: .; CDR3 DNA: TGTGCCAGCAAGCGGGGAGAGGGTCAGCCCCAGCATTTT; CDR3 protein: CASKRGEGQPQHF
V gene: TRBV30; D gene: .; J gene: TRBJ1-1; clone size: .; CDR3 DNA: TGTGCCTGGAGTGTACCCCGAGGCACTGAAGCTTTCTTT; CDR3 protein: CAWSVPRGTEAFF
V gene: TRBV19; D gene: .; J gene: TRBJ2-2; clone size: .; CDR3 DNA: TGTGCCAGTAGTATAGATCAGGGAGGCGGGGAGCTGTTTTTT; CDR3 protein: CASSIDQGGGELFF
V gene: TRBV5-6; D gene: TRBD2; J gene: TRBJ2-7; clone size: .; CDR3 DNA: TGTGCCAGCAGCTTCTTGGGACTAGCCGCCGAGCAGTACTTC; CDR3 protein: CASSFLGLAAEQYF
V gene: TRBV28; D gene: TRBD2; J gene: TRBJ2-1; clone size: .; CDR3 DNA: TGTGCCAGCAGTATACTAGCGGGAGGTCTGGACAATGAGCAGTTCTTC; CDR3 protein: CASSILAGGLDNEQFF
V gene: TRBV7-2; D gene: TRBD2; J gene: TRBJ2-1; clone size: .; CDR3 DNA: TGTGCCAGCAGCTTAAGGAGCGGGAGTCGGAATGAGCAGTTCTTC; CDR3 protein: CASSLRSGSRNEQFF
V gene: TRBV3-1/TRBV3-2; D gene: .; J gene: TRBJ2-1; clone size: .; CDR3 DNA: TGTGCCAGCAGCCAAGTCCAAAACAATGAGCAGTTCTTC; CDR3 protein: CASSQVQNNEQFF
V gene: TRBV27; D gene: .; J gene: TRBJ1-3; clone size: .; CDR3 DNA: TGTGCCAGCAGATCGGGACTCAACACCATATATTTT; CDR3 protein: CASRSGLNTIYF
V gene: TRBV5-1; D gene: TRBD2; J gene: TRBJ2-3; clone size: .; CDR3 DNA: TGCGCCAGCAGCTTGGGGGAGGGGACCACAGATACGCAGTATTTT; CDR3 protein: CASSLGEGTTDTQYF
V gene: TRBV29-1; D gene: .; J gene: TRBJ2-3; clone size: once; CDR3 DNA: TGCAGCGTTGAAGAACGACCGGGAGAGGGAGGTTGGACAGATACGCAGTATTTT; CDR3 protein: CSVEERPGEGGWTDTQYF
V gene: TRBV7-9; D gene: TRBD1; J gene: TRBJ1-1; clone size: .; CDR3 DNA: TGTGCCAGCAGCATAGACAGGGGTGAAGCTTTCTTT; CDR3 protein: CASSIDRGEAFF
V gene: TRBV19; D gene: .; J gene: TRBJ2-7; clone size: few; CDR3 DNA: TGTGCCAGTAGTATCGGTCTCACCTCCTACGAGCAGTACTTC; CDR3 protein: CASSIGLTSYEQYF
V gene: TRBV2; D gene: TRBD2; J gene: TRBJ2-1; clone size: .; CDR3 DNA: TGTGCCAGCTGTAGCGGGAGTCTACTTTACAATGAGCAGTTCTTC; CDR3 protein: CASCSGSLLYNEQFF
V gene: TRBV3-1/TRBV3-2; D gene: TRBD1; J gene: TRBJ2-2; clone size: .; CDR3 DNA: TGTGCCAGCAGCCAAAACAGGGGCGGGGAGCTGTTTTTT; CDR3 protein: CASSQNRGGELFF
V gene: TRBV19; D gene: .; J gene: TRBJ1-5; clone size: few; CDR3 DNA: TGTGCCAGTAGTATAGGGAGGGTTAATAGCAATCAGCCCCAGCATTTT; CDR3 protein: CASSIGRVNSNQPQHF
V gene: TRBV18; D gene: .; J gene: TRBJ2-2; clone size: once; CDR3 DNA: TGTGCCAGCTCACCATCCGTCAGGGGCACCGGGGAGCTGTTTTTT; CDR3 protein: CASSPSVRGTGELFF
V gene: TRBV2; D gene: .; J gene: TRBJ1-1; clone size: .; CDR3 DNA: TGTGCCAGCAGTGAAAATCGGGCCTCCGGGGAGGCTTTCTTT; CDR3 protein: CASSENRASGEAFF
V gene: TRBV10-3; D gene: TRBD1; J gene: TRBJ1-5; clone size: once; CDR3 DNA: TGTGCCACCCGGGACAGGGTCCTAAATAGCAATCAGCCCCAGCATTTT; CDR3 protein: CATRDRVLNSNQPQHF
V gene: TRBV6-2/TRBV6-3; D gene: TRBD2; J gene: TRBJ2-1; clone size: .; CDR3 DNA: TGTGCCAGCAGTTATGGGAGGACTAGCGGGACAATAAATGAGCAGTTCTTC; CDR3 protein: CASSYGRTSGTINEQFF
V gene: TRBV4-1; D gene: TRBD1; J gene: TRBJ2-7; clone size: few; CDR3 DNA: TGCGCCAGCAGCCAAGATGTGGCATCGTACAGGGGTGAGCAGTACTTC; CDR3 protein: CASSQDVASYRGEQYF
V gene: TRBV4-1; D gene: TRBD1; J gene: TRBJ1-2; clone size: .; CDR3 DNA: TGCGCCAGCACCCCGACCGGGACAGTATATGGCTACACCTTC; CDR3 protein: CASTPTGTVYGYTF
V gene: TRBV3-1/TRBV3-2; D gene: TRBD2; J gene: TRBJ2-2; clone size: .; CDR3 DNA: TGTGCCAGCAGTCGACTAGCCGCCGGGGAGCTGTTTTTT; CDR3 protein: CASSRLAAGELFF
V gene: TRBV5-6; D gene: .; J gene: TRBJ2-1; clone size: .; CDR3 DNA: TGTGCCAGCAGTAGTCGCGGAGGGAGCTCCTACAATGAGCAGTTCTTC; CDR3 protein: CASSSRGGSSYNEQFF
V gene: TRBV29-1; D gene: TRBD1; J gene: TRBJ1-5; clone size: .; CDR3 DNA: TGCAGCGTCGGACAGGGTTCAAATCAGCCCCAGCATTTT; CDR3 protein: CSVGQGSNQPQHF
V gene: TRBV6-6; D gene: TRBD2; J gene: TRBJ2-7; clone size: few; CDR3 DNA: TGTGCCAGCAGCTCACCAGCGGGAGGGAACTACGAGCAGTACTTC; CDR3 protein: CASSSPAGGNYEQYF
V gene: TRBV28; D gene: .; J gene: TRBJ2-5; clone size: .; CDR3 DNA: TGTGCCACCTTGGCGGGGCTACCCCAAGAGACCCAGTACTTC; CDR3 protein: CATLAGLPQETQYF
V gene: TRBV29-1; D gene: .; J gene: TRBJ1-1; clone size: .; CDR3 DNA: TGCAGCGTCTTAAAGGGGTTTGCGGCTGAAGCTTTCTTT; CDR3 protein: CSVLKGFAAEAFF
V gene: TRBV2; D gene: TRBD1; J gene: TRBJ1-4; clone size: .; CDR3 DNA: TGTGCCAGCAGACCCGGGACAGATTCTGAAAAACTGTTTTTT; CDR3 protein: CASRPGTDSEKLFF
V gene: TRBV30; D gene: TRBD2; J gene: TRBJ2-7; clone size: .; CDR3 DNA: TGTGCCTGGAGTATCCCGGGACTAGCGGGAGGGAGGGAGCAGTACTTC; CDR3 protein: CAWSIPGLAGGREQYF
V gene: TRBV25-1; D gene: .; J gene: TRBJ1-2; clone size: .; CDR3 DNA: TGTGCCAGCAGGGGGGAGGCAGGTTATGGCTACACCTTC; CDR3 protein: CASRGEAGYGYTF
V gene: TRBV28; D gene: .; J gene: TRBJ2-5; clone size: .; CDR3 DNA: TGTGCCAGCAGTTCATTCGACAGGCTGGGTGGGGAGACCCAGTACTTC; CDR3 protein: CASSSFDRLGGETQYF
V gene: TRBV25-1; D gene: TRBD1; J gene: TRBJ2-7; clone size: .; CDR3 DNA: TGTGCCAGCAGTGGGGACAGGGAAATCTACGAGCAGTACTTC; CDR3 protein: CASSGDREIYEQYF
V gene: TRBV6-5; D gene: .; J gene: TRBJ1-2; clone size: .; CDR3 DNA: TGTGCCAGCGAGGCCGGAGCTACCAGCTACACCTTC; CDR3 protein: CASEAGATSYTF